This is a list of T cell receptor beta chains from one sample in a study of T cell repertoires in cytomegalovirus infection. Their antigens remain unidentified. TCRdb fed the reads into MiXCR, producing one record per CDR3 protein. The repertoire has about 830,000 distinct CDR3 sequences, 32% of them found once; the top ten carry around 12%. The material was cultured CD8+ T cells from PBMCs, obtained from culture after CMV antigen stimulation. The receptors stem from a human donor in good health (CMV status not recorded). Some clones in this sample may be carry-over from other donors' samples. Both conserved end residues are part of each CDR3. The D gene is left open where the match is weak. The listing skips clone size in some rows; elsewhere it reads once, few, many or a size class.

j_call clone_size v_call cdr3_length d_call cdr3_aa cdr3_nt
TRBJ1-1 few TRBV4-1 15 TRBD1 CASSQELGQGIEAFF TGCGCCAGCAGCCAAGAGCTCGGACAGGGGATTGAAGCTTTCTTT
TRBJ2-4 . TRBV7-9 16 TRBD2 CASSLGTSGDWNIQYF TGTGCCAGCAGCTTGGGGACTAGCGGGGACTGGAACATTCAGTACTTC
TRBJ2-1 few TRBV5-8 12 . CASSVVKAEQFF TGTGCCAGCAGCGTCGTCAAGGCAGAGCAGTTCTTC
TRBJ2-3 . TRBV6-1 17 TRBD1 CASTFALTGQGKDTQYF TGTGCCAGCACATTCGCTCTAACGGGACAGGGGAAAGATACGCAGTATTTT
TRBJ2-1 . TRBV6-1 15 TRBD1 CASSYRDRDLYEQFF TGTGCCAGCAGTTACCGGGACAGGGATCTTTATGAGCAGTTCTTC
TRBJ2-5 many TRBV7-9 13 . CASSLAYQETQYF TGTGCCAGCAGCTTAGCCTACCAAGAGACCCAGTACTTC
TRBJ1-5 few TRBV6-6 14 TRBD1 CASNHRGSNQPQHF TGTGCCAGCAACCACAGGGGTAGCAATCAGCCCCAGCATTTT
TRBJ2-1 . TRBV27 14 TRBD1 CASSMTGWDGEQFF TGTGCCAGCAGTATGACAGGGTGGGACGGCGAGCAGTTCTTC
TRBJ2-1 . TRBV2 14 TRBD2 CAGLAGDFYNEQFF TGTGCCGGATTAGCGGGGGATTTTTACAATGAGCAGTTCTTC
TRBJ1-3 few TRBV28 17 . CASSPRQAMSSGNTIYF TGTGCCAGCAGTCCTCGACAGGCGATGAGCTCTGGAAACACCATATATTTT
TRBJ2-3 few TRBV5-4 14 . CASSFPAGTDTQYF TGTGCCAGCAGCTTTCCAGCGGGCACAGATACGCAGTATTTT
TRBJ2-1 . TRBV19 16 . CASSPLEGAGYNEQFF TGTGCCAGTAGCCCCCTGGAGGGGGCCGGATACAATGAGCAGTTCTTC
TRBJ1-6 once TRBV13 12 . CASSPRASPLHF TGTGCCAGCAGCCCCCGCGCTTCACCCCTCCACTTT
TRBJ2-1 many TRBV7-6 16 . CASSPQGGWGYNEQFF TGTGCCAGCAGCCCCCAGGGCGGGTGGGGTTACAATGAGCAGTTCTTC
TRBJ2-7 . TRBV29-1 11 . CSVGRAYEQYF TGCAGCGTTGGAAGGGCCTACGAGCAGTACTTC
TRBJ2-7 . TRBV11-2 16 TRBD2 CASRASGGHKVYEQYF TGTGCCAGCAGGGCTAGCGGGGGCCACAAAGTCTACGAGCAGTACTTC
TRBJ1-1 . TRBV10-3 12 . CAIGQTNTEAFF TGTGCCATTGGACAGACGAACACTGAAGCTTTCTTT
TRBJ1-1 . TRBV12-3/TRBV12-4 15 . CASSLRGEFGTEAFF TGTGCCAGCAGTTTAAGGGGGGAGTTCGGGACTGAAGCTTTCTTT
TRBJ2-1 . TRBV4-3 15 TRBD2 CANRTSGGPWNEQFF TGCGCCAACAGGACGAGCGGGGGGCCGTGGAATGAGCAGTTCTTC
TRBJ1-1 . TRBV6-1 14 . CASSEGEGPTEAFF TGTGCCAGCAGTGAAGGGGAGGGGCCCACTGAAGCTTTCTTT
TRBJ1-1 few TRBV7-2 14 . CASSFGWRTDEAFF TGTGCCAGCAGCTTCGGGTGGAGGACTGATGAAGCTTTCTTT
TRBJ2-7 . TRBV12-3/TRBV12-4 21 . CASSFSVTTMAQEGSSYEQYF TGTGCCAGCAGTTTTAGCGTCACCACTATGGCACAAGAGGGGAGCTCCTACGAGCAGTACTTC
TRBJ1-1 . TRBV10-3 14 . CAISESHNQAEAFF TGTGCCATCAGTGAGTCCCACAACCAAGCTGAAGCTTTCTTT
TRBJ2-7 many TRBV7-9 12 . CASSIDSYEQYF TGTGCCAGCAGCATAGACAGCTACGAGCAGTACTTC
TRBJ2-1 . TRBV6-5 17 . CASSSLMAGLSYNEQFF TGTGCCAGCAGTTCCCTTATGGCTGGCCTCTCCTACAATGAGCAGTTCTTC
TRBJ2-1 . TRBV15 15 TRBD1 CATSYPGQGAGEQFF TGTGCCACCAGTTATCCGGGACAGGGGGCAGGTGAGCAGTTCTTC
TRBJ1-5 few TRBV4-1 17 . CASSARLLEQGNQPQHF TGCGCCAGCAGCGCCCGGTTATTGGAACAGGGTAATCAGCCCCAGCATTTT
TRBJ1-1 many TRBV19 13 . CASSIGRNTEAFF TGTGCCAGCAGCATCGGACGGAACACTGAAGCTTTCTTT
TRBJ2-7 few TRBV7-9 14 . CASSGSWDPYEQYF TGTGCCAGCAGCGGCTCCTGGGATCCCTACGAGCAGTACTTC
TRBJ2-1 . TRBV9 18 TRBD2 CASSVGLAGDRSRNEQFF TGTGCGAGCAGCGTGGGACTAGCGGGGGACCGGTCGCGGAATGAGCAGTTCTTC
TRBJ1-2 many TRBV7-6 16 . CASSLYPGQQNYGYTF TGTGCCAGCAGCTTGTACCCCGGACAGCAAAACTATGGCTACACCTTC
TRBJ2-7 . TRBV19 13 . CASSFGRAYEQYF TGTGCCAGTAGTTTCGGCAGGGCCTACGAGCAGTACTTC
TRBJ2-2 many TRBV12-3/TRBV12-4 13 . CASSPGGTGELFF TGTGCCAGCAGTCCCGGGGGCACCGGGGAGCTGTTTTTT
TRBJ2-1 . TRBV20-1 16 . CSASNTAPSSFNEQFF TGCAGTGCTTCGAACACAGCGCCCAGCTCCTTCAATGAGCAGTTCTTC
TRBJ1-2 . TRBV5-4 17 TRBD1 CASRSSIQRTGNYGYTF TGTGCCAGCAGATCTAGTATCCAGAGGACAGGGAACTATGGCTACACCTTC
TRBJ1-4 few TRBV12-3/TRBV12-4 13 . CASCWALNEKLFF TGTGCCAGCTGTTGGGCGCTCAATGAAAAACTGTTTTTT
TRBJ1-1 . TRBV27 11 . CASWGPGEAFF TGTGCCAGCTGGGGTCCAGGGGAAGCTTTCTTT
TRBJ2-3 many TRBV7-2 12 . CASSPVADTQYF TGTGCCAGCAGCCCCGTTGCAGATACGCAGTATTTT
TRBJ2-7 few TRBV5-4 15 . CASSRWSAGVGEQYF TGTGCCAGCAGCCGGTGGTCGGCAGGGGTAGGAGAGCAGTACTTC
TRBJ2-1 few TRBV28 14 TRBD1 CASRGTGAGNEQFF TGTGCCAGCAGGGGGACAGGGGCCGGCAATGAGCAGTTCTTC
TRBJ2-1 . TRBV19 18 TRBD2 CASSPGLAPKGRYNEQFF TGTGCCAGTAGTCCGGGACTAGCGCCCAAGGGGCGCTACAATGAGCAGTTCTTC
TRBJ2-3 . TRBV19 13 . CASSIEGGDTQYF TGTGCCAGTAGTATAGAGGGTGGGGATACGCAGTATTTT
TRBJ2-3 . TRBV5-6 15 . CASSYGTPSTDTQYF TGTGCCAGCAGCTACGGGACACCCAGCACAGATACGCAGTATTTT
TRBJ1-1 . TRBV14 14 . CASSQVQGGTEAFF TGTGCCAGCAGCCAAGTACAGGGAGGAACTGAAGCTTTCTTT
TRBJ1-1 . TRBV11-2 17 . CASSFWARDLLNTEAFF TGTGCCAGCAGCTTTTGGGCCAGGGACCTCCTGAACACTGAAGCTTTCTTT
TRBJ1-2 . TRBV2 13 . CANRKLGGYGYTF TGTGCCAACAGGAAACTGGGAGGTTATGGCTACACCTTC
TRBJ1-1 . TRBV20-1 12 . CSARDLENQAFF TGCAGTGCTAGAGATCTGGAGAACCAAGCTTTCTTT
TRBJ2-1 . TRBV6-2/TRBV6-3 17 . CASSKFRSGARYNEQFF TGTGCCAGCAGTAAGTTCCGATCGGGGGCGAGGTACAATGAGCAGTTCTTC
TRBJ2-5 few TRBV12-3/TRBV12-4 16 TRBD2 CASSTSIAGGLETQYF TGTGCCAGCAGTACCTCTATAGCGGGGGGGCTGGAGACCCAGTACTTC
TRBJ2-5 few TRBV28 15 TRBD2 CASSFKGTSSETQYF TGTGCCAGCAGTTTTAAAGGGACTAGCAGTGAGACCCAGTACTTC
TRBJ2-1 many TRBV7-6 16 TRBD2 CASSFSGGASYNEQFF TGTGCCAGCAGCTTTAGCGGGGGGGCATCCTACAATGAGCAGTTCTTC
TRBJ2-1 . TRBV7-9 17 . CASSLGESGSSYNEQFF TGTGCCAGCAGCTTAGGGGAATCAGGGAGCTCCTACAATGAGCAGTTCTTC
TRBJ1-1 many TRBV12-3/TRBV12-4 17 TRBD1 CASSLIMSGGANTEAFF TGTGCCAGCAGTTTAATTATGTCAGGGGGCGCGAACACTGAAGCTTTCTTT
TRBJ1-1 . TRBV2 13 . CASSAFPGTEAFF TGTGCCAGCAGTGCATTTCCAGGGACTGAAGCTTTCTTT
TRBJ2-7 many TRBV6-1 15 . CASSRSSPPFYEQYF TGTGCCAGCAGTAGAAGCTCCCCCCCTTTCTACGAGCAGTACTTC